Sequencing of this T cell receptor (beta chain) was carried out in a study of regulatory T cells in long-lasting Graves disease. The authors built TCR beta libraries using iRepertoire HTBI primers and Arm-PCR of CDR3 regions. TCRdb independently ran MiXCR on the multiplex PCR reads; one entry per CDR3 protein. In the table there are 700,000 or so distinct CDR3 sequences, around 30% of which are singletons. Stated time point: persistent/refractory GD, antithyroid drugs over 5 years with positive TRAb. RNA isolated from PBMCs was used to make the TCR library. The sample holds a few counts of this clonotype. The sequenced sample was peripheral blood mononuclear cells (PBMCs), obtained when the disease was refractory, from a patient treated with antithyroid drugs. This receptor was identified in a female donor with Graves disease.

The CDR3 region is CASSLALAGVGTDTQYF. The CDR3 nucleotides read TGTGCCAGCAGCTTAGCTCTCGCGGGAGTGGGCACAGATACGCAGTATTTT. The chain combines TRBV7-6 with TRBJ2-3; 7 bases are a match to TRBD2. With 0 bases clipped from V and 1 base from J, the junction kept 7 bases outside the gene matches. Germline assignment: CDR1 SGHVS and CDR2 FNYEAQ. This CDR3 contains 17 residues.